The 25 T cell receptor beta chains reported below all come from one sample, sequenced in a study of blood T cell repertoires in COVID-19. Libraries were prepared by immunoSEQ multiplex PCR; TCRdb keeps only in-frame clonotypes and omits some of them. The sample yields approximately 170,000 clones, 70% to 90% seen once. The sequenced sample consisted of PBMCs or T cells enriched from blood (not recorded which). Every receptor here comes from a woman between 18 and 29 years old who had recovered from COVID-19.

The chain is built from TRBV3-1 (or the pseudogene TRBV3-2) and TRBJ2-2; D remains unclear. The length of the CDR3 is 13 residues. The ends were cut back, 3 bases at V and 4 bases at J, with 6 bases in the middle. Germline V gene data show CDR1 as LGHDT and CDR2 as YNNKEL (reference sequence). Here the CDR3 DNA reads TGTGCCAGCAGCCATAGAGGCACCGGGGAGCTGTTTTTT. This codes for CASSHRGTGELFF.

The chain links TRBV28 to TRBJ1-5, with no clear D. Looked up from germline, CDR1 is MDHEN and CDR2 is SYDVKM. Trimming pared 6 bases from V and 6 bases from J, leaving 9 bases between. The CDR3 loop spans 12 amino acids. CDR3 coding DNA: TGTGCCAGCAGGCTGTCAGGTCAGCCCCAGCATTTT. Its protein product is CASRLSGQPQHF.

This clone was found once. V and J are TRBV14 and TRBJ2-7; TRBD1 might be the D (6 bases). V lost 1 base to trimming and J lost 3 bases, with 13 bases between them. The CDR3 has 15 amino acids. Germline V gene lookup returns CDR1 SGHDN and CDR2 FVKESK. This chain's CDR3 is CASSQGGRQDYEQYF. DNA for the CDR3: TGTGCCAGCAGCCAAGGGGGGAGACAGGACTACGAGCAGTACTTC.

V usage is TRBV29-1 and J usage is TRBJ2-2, with TRBD2 as a possible D gene (7 bases). The CDR3 has 13 residues. Trimming took 5 bases from V and 2 from J, leaving 9 bases between them. Germline CDR1 is SQVTM and CDR2 is ANQGSEA. This CDR3 reads CSVWGGNTGELFF. In DNA form, the CDR3 reads TGCAGCGTTTGGGGGGGCAACACCGGGGAGCTGTTTTTT.

The chain employs TRBV2 and TRBJ2-7; TRBD1 aligns across 8 bases. The CDR3 is 13 residues long. The germline V gene encodes CDR1 SNHLY and CDR2 FYNNEI. The junction had 2 bases not matched to a gene; V was cut back by 7 bases and J by 0 bases. The CDR3 region is CASTGGSSYEQYF. DNA for the CDR3: TGTGCCAGCACAGGGGGCTCCTCCTACGAGCAGTACTTC.

The rearrangement joins TRBV11-3 to TRBJ2-3, with unresolved D. The CDR3 consists of 14 residues. Germline CDR1 reads SGHNT; CDR2 reads YENEEA. Trimming left V 2 bases short and J 2 bases short, with 8 bases between. CDR3 amino acids: CASSLSADTDTQYF. The DNA of the CDR3 is TGTGCCAGCAGCTTATCTGCGGACACAGATACGCAGTATTTT. The entire variable domain, with the rest obtained from reference TRBV11-3 and TRBJ2-3, is as follows: EAGVVQSPRYKIIEKKQPVAFWCNPISGHNTLYWYLQNLGQGPELLIRYENEEAVDDSQLPKDRFSAERLKGVDSTLKIQPAELGDSAVYLCASSLSADTDTQYFGPGTRLTVL.

The chain carries TRBV4-3 and TRBJ2-7; TRBD2 agrees at 14 bases. V was clipped by 1 base and J by 5 bases; unmatched bases: 1. The CDR3 spans 15 residues. The germline V gene has CDR1 LGHNA and CDR2 YSLEER. In nucleotides, the CDR3 is TGCGCCAGCAGCCAAGGGACTAGCGGGAGGAACGAGCAGTACTTC. It yields the protein CASSQGTSGRNEQYF.

The CDR3 DNA reads TGTGCCATCAGTGGGCGATGGGGGCACACCACAGATACGCAGTATTTT. It encodes CAISGRWGHTTDTQYF. V gene TRBV10-3 combines with J gene TRBJ2-3; maybe TRBD1 (6 bases). CDR3 length equals 16 residues. Germline loops: CDR1 ENHRY, CDR2 SYGVKD. V gave up 4 bases and J gave up 2 bases, with 16 bases separating them.

The gene calls are TRBV2 and TRBJ1-5; no definite D call. Looked up from germline, CDR1 is SNHLY and CDR2 is FYNNEI. This CDR3 spans 15 amino acids. Trimming shortened V by 4 bases and J by 1 base, and 11 bases separated the two germline ends. The CDR3 bases are TGTGCCAGCAGTGTTGATGGAGGGAGCAATCAGCCCCAGCATTTT. It encodes CASSVDGGSNQPQHF. The variable domain in full, completed from reference TRBV2 and TRBJ1-5, reads EPEVTQTPSHQVTQMGQEVILRCVPISNHLYFYWYRQILGQKVEFLVSFYNNEISEKSEIFDDQFSVERPDGSNFTLKIRSTKLEDSAMYFCASSVDGGSNQPQHFGDGTRLSIL.

CDR3 loop: CASSPRQGNRGTEAFF. The CDR3 DNA sequence: TGTGCCAGCAGCCCTCGACAGGGGAACAGGGGGACTGAAGCTTTCTTT. This chain uses TRBV5-4 with TRBJ1-1, with 8 positions matching TRBD1. The CDR3 is 16 amino acids. With 4 bases clipped from V and 5 bases from J, the junction kept 13 bases outside the gene matches. CDR1 SGHNT and CDR2 YYREEE come from the germline V gene (reference sequence).

This clone was seen a single time. This chain links TRBV19 with TRBJ2-7; 7 bases match TRBD1. The V gene end was trimmed by 3 bases and the J gene end by 5 bases; junction bases not matched to a gene: 4. The CDR3 is 13 residues long. Germline V lookup: CDR1 LNHDA, CDR2 SQIVND (reference sequence). The CDR3 here is CASSMGQGDEQYF. DNA for the CDR3: TGTGCCAGTAGTATGGGTCAGGGGGACGAGCAGTACTTC.

Only a few counts were recorded for this clone. The chain is built from TRBV7-9 and TRBJ2-2; D might be TRBD2 (5 bases). The V and J ends lost 2 bases and 8 bases respectively, with 18 bases between them. CDR3 length equals 16 residues. Germline V CDR1 and CDR2: SEHNR, FQNEAQ (reference sequence). Here the CDR3 DNA reads TGTGCCAGCAGCTTACTATTTGGACTTCGAGGTGGGGAGCTGTTTTTT. Its protein is CASSLLFGLRGGELFF.

J is TRBJ2-1 and V is TRBV7-6, with 10 nucleotides matching TRBD2. The J segment lost 6 bases and the V segment lost 3 bases, leaving 8 bases of the junction unmatched. Germline assignment: CDR1 SGHVS and CDR2 FNYEAQ. There are 16 residues in the CDR3. CDR3 sequence: CASSFQPGLASNEQFF. CDR3 bases: TGTGCCAGCAGCTTCCAGCCGGGACTAGCGAGCAATGAGCAGTTCTTC.

The J gene is TRBJ1-4, the V gene TRBV28; the match to TRBD1 covers 8 bases. The CDR3 sequence is 14 residues long. J was trimmed by 2 bases and V by 9 bases; bases with no gene match: 5. The germline CDR1 and CDR2 sequences are MDHEN and SYDVKM. The CDR3 region has the DNA TGTGCCAGTTACCCAGGGGGCACTAATGAAAAACTGTTTTTT. It is translated as CASYPGGTNEKLFF.

This rearrangement joins TRBV6-2 or TRBV6-3 to TRBJ1-1; possibly TRBD1 for D (6 bases). This CDR3 region has 15 residues. Trimming removed 4 bases at V and 1 base at J, with 13 bases between. Germline CDR1 and CDR2: MNHEY and SVGEGT. CDR3 sequence reads: CASSFSGTQNTEAFF. As DNA, the CDR3 is TGTGCCAGCAGTTTCTCGGGGACACAGAACACTGAAGCTTTCTTT.

V usage is TRBV14 and J usage is TRBJ1-1; D gene ambiguous. There are 15 residues in the CDR3. V was pared by 5 bases and J by 1 base, with 14 bases between. Germline-derived CDR1 and CDR2 are SGHDN and FVKESK. Here the CDR3 reads CASSFRHAGNTEAFF. CDR3 DNA sequence: TGTGCCAGCAGCTTTCGTCACGCCGGGAACACTGAAGCTTTCTTT.

Regarding this clone: A read error may produce the germline difference seen at one junction end. The V and J genes are TRBV7-7 and TRBJ2-1, with D possibly matching TRBD2 (5 bases). Germline values: CDR1 SSHAT, CDR2 FNYEAQ (reference sequence). The CDR3 consists of 16 residues. The CDR3 DNA follows: TGTGCTAGCAGCCATCAACTAGGCTCATCCTACAATGAGCAGTTCTTC. Translated, it gives CASSHQLGSSYNEQFF.

This rearrangement joins TRBV14 to TRBJ1-2; D might be TRBD1 (6 bases). V was cut by 4 bases and J by 1 base, with 19 bases left in between. In germline, CDR1 is SGHDN, CDR2 FVKESK. The CDR3 contains 17 residues. Here the CDR3 DNA reads TGTGCCAGCAGCCGCGATACACAGAGGACAGTTAACTATGGCTACACCTTC. Its translation: CASSRDTQRTVNYGYTF.

This clone was counted once. The chain uses TRBV19 and TRBJ2-7, with TRBD1 identical over 9 bases. Germline V lookup: CDR1 LNHDA, CDR2 SQIVND (reference sequence). The CDR3 consists of 14 residues. The V and J ends lost 1 base and 6 bases, in that order; junction bases with no gene match: 4. The CDR3 reads CASSIGDRAGEQYF. CDR3 nucleotides: TGTGCCAGTAGTATAGGGGACAGGGCTGGCGAGCAGTACTTC.

This clone is a singleton in its sample. This chain links TRBV6-5 with TRBJ2-5; 7 nucleotides line up with TRBD1. The V and J ends lost 5 bases and 3 bases, in that order; junction bases with no gene match: 9. CDR3 length: 15 amino acids. Germline V lookup: CDR1 MNHEY, CDR2 SVGAGI. The CDR3 coding sequence is TGTGCCAGCAGTCAATACTGGCAGGGGGAAGAGACCCAGTACTTC. It yields the protein CASSQYWQGEETQYF.

This sequence joins TRBV3-1 (or the pseudogene TRBV3-2) and TRBJ2-3, with 12 bases lining up with TRBD2. V lost 1 base, J lost 3 bases, and 2 bases stayed unmatched. The CDR3 has 16 amino acids. CDR1 is LGHDT, CDR2 YNNKEL, per germline (reference sequence). The CDR3 here is CASSQVTSGRTDTQYF. For the CDR3, the DNA is TGTGCCAGCAGCCAAGTGACTAGCGGGAGAACAGATACGCAGTATTTT.

The chain has TRBV7-9 and TRBJ2-2; 8 nucleotides line up with TRBD2. Germline V gene lookup returns CDR1 SEHNR and CDR2 FQNEAQ (reference sequence). The CDR3 contains 14 residues. V dropped 4 bases and J dropped 5; count of bases not matched to a gene: 3. CDR3 bases: TGTGCCAGCAGCTCCACTAGCGGTACCGGGGAGCTGTTTTTT. It encodes CASSSTSGTGELFF.

The chain combines TRBV10-1 with TRBJ2-2, with 7 nucleotides matching TRBD2. The V segment lost 5 bases and the J segment 0 bases; nucleotides outside the gene matches: 6. Germline-derived CDR1 and CDR2 are WNHNN and SYGVQD (reference sequence). This CDR3 comprises 16 residues. The CDR3 DNA reads as TGCGCCAGCAGTCGTTCTAGCGGATCGAACACCGGGGAGCTGTTTTTT. Residues: CASSRSSGSNTGELFF.

The V call is TRBV28, the J call TRBJ2-7, with TRBD1 matching 8 bases. Germline V gene data show CDR1 as MDHEN and CDR2 as SYDVKM. V lost 4 bases, J lost 4 bases, and 12 bases stayed unmatched. This CDR3 region has 16 residues. The CDR3 region is CASSSGGTQGVYEQYF. In nucleotides, the CDR3 is TGTGCCAGCAGTTCCGGGGGAACACAGGGGGTATACGAGCAGTACTTC. Full variable domain (rest looked up from reference TRBV28 and TRBJ2-7): DVKVTQSSRYLVKRTGEKVFLECVQDMDHENMFWYRQDPGLGLRLIYFSYDVKMKEKGDIPEGYSVSREKKERFSLILESASTNQTSMYLCASSSGGTQGVYEQYFGPGTRLTVT.

This sequence joins TRBV4-2 and TRBJ2-1; D is ambiguous. Trimming took off 4 bases at V and 3 bases at J, with 4 bases between the two ends. CDR3 length: 12 amino acids. Germline V gene lookup returns CDR1 LGHNA and CDR2 YNFKEQ. DNA of the CDR3: TGTGCCAGCAGCCCCAGCTACAATGAGCAGTTCTTC. Translating gives CASSPSYNEQFF.